There are a few counts of the clone carrying this T cell receptor beta chain. This record comes from a study of blood T cell repertoires in COVID-19. Study at large: In each case, the material was cDNA or gDNA derived from T cells, B-cell-depleted T cells, or PBMCs.

Which cohort a participant joined came from the clinical history participants gave. For recovered donors of Cohort 3, there were two negative PCRs, clearance, or symptom resolution. The V end lost 0 bases, the J end lost 4 bases, and 10 bases lay between the germline ends. CDR3 length: 14 residues. Germline V gene data show CDR1 as MNHNS and CDR2 as SASEGT. Study processing details: From reference gene primer amplification, estimates of nucleated cell counts were derived. Repertoires were generated with immunoSEQ multiplex PCR, while TCRdb's copy carries only in-frame clones and drops some. That table is the source of V, J and clone size, and D and trimming were worked out from the DNA. The sample has some 250,000 clones; 70% to 85% are singletons.

Source material: PBMCs or T cells enriched from blood (not recorded which). V usage is TRBV6-1 and J usage is TRBJ2-7; weak D call: TRBD1 (6 bases). The sequence was obtained from a man aged 35 to 55 who had recovered from COVID-19. The CDR3 DNA follows: TGTGCCAGCAGTGAAGCGAGGACAGCTTACGAGCAGTACTTC. Translation: CASSEARTAYEQYF.